One sample yielded the 11 T cell receptor beta chains listed below, sequenced in a study of vaccination and CD4 T cells after COVID-19. TCRdb fed the PCR reads into MiXCR, producing one record per CDR3 protein. The sample lists about 15,000 distinct CDR3 sequences; around 69% were seen once. Sequenced here: CD4+ T cells from blood, sampled after SARS-CoV-2 vaccination. The receptors originated from a human donor who had recovered from COVID-19.

The genes are TRBV28 and TRBJ1-2; maybe TRBD1 (5 bases). In germline, CDR1 is MDHEN, CDR2 SYDVKM. The CDR3 has 13 residues. V shed 6 bases and J shed 8 bases, with 16 bases lying between them. CDR3 sequence (DNA): TGTGCCAGCAGCTCCGGGGCAGACTTGGGCTACACCTTC. This gives the protein CASSSGADLGYTF.

The chain uses TRBV7-6 and TRBJ2-3; D gene unclear. Deletions cut 4 bases from V and 11 bases from J, with 19 bases between. Germline V gene lookup returns CDR1 SGHVS and CDR2 FNYEAQ. The CDR3 length is 14 residues. CDR3 bases: TGTGCCAGCAGCTCACCCTCACAAGGCGATGTGCAGTATTTT. Protein product: CASSSPSQGDVQYF.

This clonotype was seen a single time. This sequence joins TRBV20-1 and TRBJ2-3; 9 bases map to TRBD2. This CDR3 spans 14 amino acids. The V gene's germline CDR1 is DFQATT and CDR2 SNEGSKA (reference sequence). The CDR3 spells CSVASGASTDTQYF. The CDR3 coding sequence is TGCTCCGTCGCTAGCGGGGCTAGCACAGATACGCAGTATTTT.

The chain links TRBV6-2 or TRBV6-3 to TRBJ2-3, with D maybe TRBD1 (5 bases). CDR3 length: 15 amino acids. Between the trimmed V and J ends, which lost 4 bases and 0 bases, there was a span of 11 bases. Germline V gives CDR1 MNHEY, CDR2 SVGEGT. CDR3 sequence (DNA): TGTGCCAGCAGTTCACAGGCGGTGAGCACAGATACGCAGTATTTT. It codes for CASSSQAVSTDTQYF.

V gene TRBV20-1 combines with J gene TRBJ2-4; no definite D call. V was shortened by 4 bases and J by 0 bases, with 7 bases between the two germline ends. The CDR3 consists of 13 residues. In germline, CDR1 is DFQATT, CDR2 SNEGSKA (reference sequence). CDR3 amino acids: CSATELAKNIQYF. Written as DNA, the CDR3 is TGCAGTGCTACTGAGCTAGCCAAAAACATTCAGTACTTC.

The chain recombines TRBV20-1 with TRBJ1-2; D gene ambiguous. Germline V gene data show CDR1 as DFQATT and CDR2 as SNEGSKA (reference sequence). With 6 bases removed from V and 2 bases from J, the gap between germline ends came to 16 bases. This CDR3 is built from 14 residues. CDR3 nucleotides: TGCAGTGCCCAACGACCTGACGAAAACTATGGCTACACCTTC. This encodes CSAQRPDENYGYTF.

The gene calls are TRBV5-1 and TRBJ1-1, with a tentative D call TRBD1 (5 bases). Per germline, CDR1 SGHRS and CDR2 YFSETQ. Trimming shortened V by 3 bases and J by 3 bases, and 9 bases separated the two germline ends. This CDR3 is built from 13 residues. CDR3 region: CASSWDGDTEAFF. The CDR3 DNA follows: TGCGCCAGCAGCTGGGACGGAGACACTGAAGCTTTCTTT. Full variable domain (missing parts from reference TRBV5-1 and TRBJ1-1): KAGVTQTPRYLIKTRGQQVTLSCSPISGHRSVSWYQQTPGQGLQFLFEYFSETQRNKGNFPGRFSGRQFSNSRSEMNVSTLELGDSALYLCASSWDGDTEAFFGQGTRLTVV.

The J gene is TRBJ2-7, the V gene TRBV12-3 or TRBV12-4, with TRBD2 matching over 9 bases. CDR3 length: 15 amino acids. Trimming took 1 base from V and 4 from J; bases not matched to a gene: 5. CDR3 region: CASSLVAGDGYEQYF. The DNA of the CDR3 is TGTGCCAGCAGTTTAGTAGCGGGAGACGGATACGAGCAGTACTTC.

The chain carries TRBV2 and TRBJ1-2; 7 bases line up with TRBD1. Germline lookup yields CDR1 SNHLY and CDR2 FYNNEI. This CDR3 comprises 11 residues. Trimming removed 9 bases from V and 4 bases from J; junction bases left unmatched: 2. CDR3 amino acids: CARRGRYGYTF. CDR3 DNA sequence: TGTGCCAGGAGGGGGCGCTATGGCTACACCTTC.

This clonotype was recorded a few times. The chain recombines TRBV7-9 with TRBJ1-3, with D possibly being TRBD1 (6 bases). V lost 5 bases and J lost 0, with 14 bases in between. The CDR3 contains 16 residues. Germline assignment: CDR1 SEHNR and CDR2 FQNEAQ (reference sequence). The CDR3 loop is CASSPRGTFSGNTIYF. As DNA, the CDR3 is TGTGCCAGCAGCCCCAGGGGCACCTTCTCTGGAAACACCATATATTTT.

The CDR3: CASMTSGRADTGELFF. As DNA, the CDR3 is TGTGCCAGCATGACTAGCGGGAGGGCCGACACCGGGGAGCTGTTTTTT. V gene TRBV6-1 combines with J gene TRBJ2-2, with TRBD2 matching 14 bases. J lost 3 bases, V lost 7 bases, and 4 bases had no gene match. The CDR3 runs to 16 residues. Germline V CDR1 and CDR2: MNHNS, SASEGT.